This T cell receptor (beta chain) was recorded in a study of CD8+CD57+ T cells in acquired aplastic anemia. Study-wide context: Sorted CD4+ and CD8+ cells yielded roughly 3.2 ug of DNA on average.

CDR1 is SGHDN and CDR2 is FVKESK in the germline V gene. The CDR3 is 13 amino acids. Trimming pared 7 bases from V and 0 bases from J, leaving 9 bases between. This clonotype has a count of ten or more. Patients included in sequencing had previously demonstrated CD8+CD57+ cell expansion by flow cytometry. Severe acquired aplastic anemia was present in all patients. Patients had received no therapy at the time of blood sampling. Researchers used genomic DNA as the template to profile TCR beta VDJ and CDR3. MiXCR, applied by TCRdb to the reads, yields one record per CDR3 protein. The table records under 350,000 distinct CDR3 sequences, 56% of them present only once.

The chain is built from TRBV14 and TRBJ1-1; D is unresolved. The sequence was obtained from a human donor with aplastic anemia. Source material: sorted CD4+, CD8+, or CD8+CD57+ T cells (not recorded which) from PBMCs. This CDR3 is CASNDQLNTEAFF. In DNA, the CDR3 is TGTGCCAGCAACGACCAACTGAACACTGAAGCTTTCTTT.